This T cell receptor (beta chain) was found in a study of OX40 agonist ivuxolimab in advanced cancers. Details on this clone: Its antigen is unidentified.

Germline V lookup: CDR1 SGHTS, CDR2 YDEGEE. The CDR3 loop spans 14 amino acids. V was trimmed by 2 bases and J by 7 bases, leaving 15 bases between them. Sequenced by immunoSEQ multiplex PCR; TCRdb stores in-frame clones only, minus some. This repertoire shows some 70,000 clones, 80% found once; its top ten account for roughly 1.2%. Study-wide findings and caveats: More expanded clones were found, on average, in CD8+ than in CD4+ T cells.

The V call is TRBV5-8, the J call TRBJ1-2; no clear D gene. This material consisted of CD4+ or CD8+ T cells sorted from blood, taken in a trial of the OX40 agonist ivuxolimab. The sequence was obtained from an adult with an advanced solid tumor such as melanoma, head and neck, liver or kidney cancer. CDR3 sequence reads: CASSLENLVGGYTF. The CDR3 DNA sequence: TGTGCCAGCAGCTTAGAAAATCTTGTCGGTGGCTACACCTTC.